This T cell receptor (beta chain) is drawn from a study of shared clonotypes between healthy human individuals. General observations from the study: Limitation of the genetic and exposure-history diversity represented came from the few donors.

Details on this clone: Antigen: not known. Within the sample, other DNA sequences also encode this same CDR3.

Sequenced by immunoSEQ multiplex PCR; TCRdb stores in-frame clones only, minus some. The data contain millions of clones, around 95% of them singletons. CDR1 is MDHEN, CDR2 SYDVKM, per germline. V lost 3 bases, J lost 1 base, and 9 bases lay in between. CDR3 size: 15 residues. The sequenced sample consisted of naive CD4+ T cells sorted from blood. Regarding subset: CD45RA+ positively selected. The receptor comes from a man younger than 35 in good health. This chain connects TRBV28 to TRBJ2-2; tentatively, D is TRBD2 (6 bases). The DNA for the CDR3 is TGTGCCAGCAGTTTCCGCGGGGTGAACACCGGGGAGCTGTTTTTT. It codes for CASSFRGVNTGELFF.